Described below is a single T cell receptor (beta chain) sequence and its context. Antigen: not known. The sample originates from a study of T-cell memory formation after mild COVID-19. At the level of the study: The study found TCR clusters largely donor specific. Study-wide points: Second-wave clones with a day 37 peak had unconfirmed SARS-CoV-2 specificity. Contracting CD8+ clones were enriched in EMRA, CD4+ mainly in CM and EM.

Germline CDR1 is SGHTA and CDR2 is FQGNSA. This CDR3 has 12 residues. Deletions cut 5 bases from V and 8 bases from J, with 12 bases between. A single record per CDR3 protein comes from TCRdb applying MiXCR to the 5' RACE reads. The sample shows over 350,000 distinct CDR3 sequences, about 15% of them seen only once. This receptor was obtained from a man aged 18 to 29 who had mild COVID-19 (a few samples of this study predate the infection). Cell type and time point are not known. Sequenced: PBMCs or a T cell subset sorted from them (not recorded which). This chain joins TRBV7-2 and TRBJ1-2, with no clear D. CDR3 DNA sequence: TGTGCCAGCAGCCTAATGGGGAGGGGCTACACCTTC. Translated: CASSLMGRGYTF.